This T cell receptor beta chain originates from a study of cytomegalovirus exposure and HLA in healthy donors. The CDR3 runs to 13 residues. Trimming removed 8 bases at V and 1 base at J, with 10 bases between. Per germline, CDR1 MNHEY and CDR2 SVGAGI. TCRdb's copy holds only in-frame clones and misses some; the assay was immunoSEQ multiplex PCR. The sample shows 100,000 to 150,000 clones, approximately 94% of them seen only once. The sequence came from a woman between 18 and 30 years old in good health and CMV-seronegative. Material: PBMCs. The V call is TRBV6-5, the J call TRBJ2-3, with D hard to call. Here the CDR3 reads CASSSSGTDTQYF. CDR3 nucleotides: TGTGCCAGCTCTTCATCGGGCACAGATACGCAGTATTTT.